This T cell receptor (beta chain) came from a study of T cells in Graves' hyperthyroidism and ophthalmopathy. Graves' hyperthyroidism qualified as stable when ophthalmopathy did not progress within 18 months. Patients aged 18 to 65 had newly diagnosed hyperthyroidism that had lasted under 2 months. Amplified TCR beta CDR3 regions came from RNA transcripts. The primer set for the first-round RT-PCR of the TCR CDR3 was HTBI. TCRdb ran MiXCR on the multiplex PCR reads and lists one entry per CDR3 protein. The sample includes 210,000 or so distinct CDR3 sequences, about 15% of them seen just once. This clonotype has ten or more counts. Its target is not known. Study-wide results and limits: The model foresaw ophthalmopathy a median roughly 6.6 months prior to onset. Most thyroid clonotypes expanded above 0.001 appeared in blood too.

V lost 2 bases to trimming and J lost 8 bases; unmatched junction nucleotides: 10. Per the germline V gene, CDR1 is KGHDR and CDR2 is SFDVKD. The CDR3 runs 15 residues. The TCR comes from a middle-aged man with Graves' hyperthyroidism. The genes are TRBV24-1 and TRBJ2-5; the match to TRBD2 covers 7 bases. The sample consisted of blood. The CDR3 loop is CATSDSGGRRLTQYF. The CDR3 DNA reads TGTGCCACCAGTGATTCGGGGGGACGGCGCCTAACCCAGTACTTC.